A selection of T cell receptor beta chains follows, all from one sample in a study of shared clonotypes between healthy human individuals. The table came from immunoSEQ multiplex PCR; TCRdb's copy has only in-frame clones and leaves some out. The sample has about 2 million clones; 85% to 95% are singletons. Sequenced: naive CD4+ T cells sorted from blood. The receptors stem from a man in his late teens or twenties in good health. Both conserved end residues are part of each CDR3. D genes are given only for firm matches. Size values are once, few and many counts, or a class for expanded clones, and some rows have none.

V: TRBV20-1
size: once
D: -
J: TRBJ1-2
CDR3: CSAREDYGYTF
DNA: TGCAGTGCTAGAGAGGACTATGGCTACACCTTC

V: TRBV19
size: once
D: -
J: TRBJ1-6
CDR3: CASSIGAKASPLHF
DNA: TGTGCCAGTAGTATAGGGGCAAAGGCTTCACCCCTCCACTTT

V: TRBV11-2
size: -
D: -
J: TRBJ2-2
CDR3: CASSLDRRTGELFF
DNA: TGTGCCAGCAGCTTAGATCGACGCACCGGGGAGCTGTTTTTT

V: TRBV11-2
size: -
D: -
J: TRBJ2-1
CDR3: CASSLGTVYNEQFF
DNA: TGTGCCAGCAGCTTAGGGACGGTCTACAATGAGCAGTTCTTC

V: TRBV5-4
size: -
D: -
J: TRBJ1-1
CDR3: CASSPGPKGRMGTEAFF
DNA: TGTGCCAGCAGCCCCGGACCCAAGGGGAGAATGGGCACTGAAGCTTTCTTT

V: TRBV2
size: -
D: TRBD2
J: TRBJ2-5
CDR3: CARRLAGGGETQYF
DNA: TGTGCCAGGAGACTAGCGGGAGGAGGAGAGACCCAGTACTTC

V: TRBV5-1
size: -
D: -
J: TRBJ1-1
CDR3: CASSLDLRMNTEAFF
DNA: TGCGCCAGCAGCTTGGACCTGCGAATGAACACTGAAGCTTTCTTT

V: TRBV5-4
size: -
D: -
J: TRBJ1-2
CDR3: CASGMAGLSYGYTF
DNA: TGTGCCAGCGGGATGGCGGGACTCTCCTATGGCTACACCTTC

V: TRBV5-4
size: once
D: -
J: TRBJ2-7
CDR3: CASSLKMAGLGYEQYF
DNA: TGTGCCAGCAGCTTGAAAATGGCAGGGCTTGGATACGAGCAGTACTTC

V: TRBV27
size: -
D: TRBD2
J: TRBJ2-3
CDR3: CASSSGLNPDTQYF
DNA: TGTGCCAGCAGTTCGGGACTAAACCCAGATACGCAGTATTTT

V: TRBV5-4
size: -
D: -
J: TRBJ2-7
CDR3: CASSSRDGGYEQYF
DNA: TGTGCCAGCAGCTCCCGGGACGGGGGCTACGAGCAGTACTTC

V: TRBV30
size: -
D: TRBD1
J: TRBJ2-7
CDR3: CAWSRGPSYEQYF
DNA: TGTGCCTGGAGCAGGGGGCCTTCGTACGAGCAGTACTTC

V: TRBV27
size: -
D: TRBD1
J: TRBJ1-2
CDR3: CASSPGTGVPYNYGYTF
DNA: TGTGCCAGCAGTCCCGGGACAGGGGTACCCTATAACTATGGCTACACCTTC

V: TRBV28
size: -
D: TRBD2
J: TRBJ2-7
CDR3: CASRHSGGPTYEQYF
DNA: TGTGCCAGCAGACATAGCGGGGGCCCTACCTACGAGCAGTACTTC

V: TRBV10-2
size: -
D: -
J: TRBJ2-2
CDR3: CASSPSSVGELFF
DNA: TGCGCCAGCAGTCCGTCTAGCGTAGGGGAGCTGTTTTTT

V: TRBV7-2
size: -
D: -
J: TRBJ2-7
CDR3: CASSLVAQGSEQYF
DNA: TGTGCCAGCAGCTTAGTGGCCCAAGGTAGCGAGCAGTACTTC

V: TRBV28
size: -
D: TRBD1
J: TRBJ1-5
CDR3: CASNQQGTVNQPQHF
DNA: TGTGCCAGCAACCAACAGGGGACCGTCAATCAGCCCCAGCATTTT

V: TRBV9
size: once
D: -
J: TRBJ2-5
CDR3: CASSVELTGETQYF
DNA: TGTGCCAGCAGCGTAGAGTTGACGGGAGAGACCCAGTACTTC

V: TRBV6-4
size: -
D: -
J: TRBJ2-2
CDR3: CASSKKNTGELFF
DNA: TGTGCCAGCAGCAAGAAGAACACCGGGGAGCTGTTTTTT

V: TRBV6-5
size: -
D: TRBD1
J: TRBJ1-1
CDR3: CASSLRQGVNTEAFF
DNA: TGTGCCAGCAGCCTACGACAGGGGGTGAACACTGAAGCTTTCTTT

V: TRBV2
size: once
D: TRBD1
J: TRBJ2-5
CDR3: CASSETGVGETQYF
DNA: TGTGCCAGCAGCGAAACAGGGGTTGGAGAGACCCAGTACTTC

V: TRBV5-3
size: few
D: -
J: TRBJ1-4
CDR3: CARSLVRGDNEKLFF
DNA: TGTGCCAGAAGCTTGGTGCGGGGTGACAATGAAAAACTGTTTTTT

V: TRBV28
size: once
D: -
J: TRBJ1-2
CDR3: CASSPRTVGWYGYTF
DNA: TGTGCCAGCAGTCCCCGGACAGTGGGCTGGTATGGCTACACCTTC

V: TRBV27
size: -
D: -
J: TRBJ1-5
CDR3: CASSLTGVNQPQHF
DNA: TGTGCCAGCAGTTTAACAGGTGTAAATCAGCCCCAGCATTTT

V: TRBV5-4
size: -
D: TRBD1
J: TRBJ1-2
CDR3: CASRDRANYGYTF
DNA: TGTGCAAGCAGGGACAGGGCTAACTATGGCTACACCTTC

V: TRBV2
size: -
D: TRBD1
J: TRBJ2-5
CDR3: CASNDRGRETQYF
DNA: TGTGCCAGCAACGACAGGGGGCGGGAGACCCAGTACTTC

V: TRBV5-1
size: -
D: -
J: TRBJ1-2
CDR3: CASSPDSSYGYTF
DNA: TGCGCCAGCAGCCCGGACAGCAGCTATGGCTACACCTTC

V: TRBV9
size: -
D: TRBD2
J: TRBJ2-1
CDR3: CASRASGSSYNEQFF
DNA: TGTGCCAGCAGAGCTAGCGGGAGTTCCTACAATGAGCAGTTCTTC

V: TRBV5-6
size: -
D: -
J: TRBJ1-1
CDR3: CASSSQTGTEAFF
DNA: TGTGCCAGCAGCTCCCAGACCGGGACAGAAGCTTTCTTT

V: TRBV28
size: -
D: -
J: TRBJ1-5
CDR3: CASSLMGSGNQPQHF
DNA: TGTGCCAGCAGTTTAATGGGGAGCGGCAATCAGCCCCAGCATTTT

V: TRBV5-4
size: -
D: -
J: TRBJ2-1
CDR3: CASSLGTLNYNEQFF
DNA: TGTGCCAGCAGCTTGGGGACACTTAATTACAATGAGCAGTTCTTC

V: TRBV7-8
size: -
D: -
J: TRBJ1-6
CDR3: CASSLSRSSYNSPLHF
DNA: TGTGCCAGCAGCTTAAGCAGGAGCTCCTATAATTCACCCCTCCACTTT

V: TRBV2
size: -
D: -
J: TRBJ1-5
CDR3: CASKRFSNQPQHF
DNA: TGTGCCAGCAAGCGTTTTAGCAATCAGCCCCAGCATTTT

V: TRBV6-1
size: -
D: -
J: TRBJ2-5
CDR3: CASSEKGTVQETQYF
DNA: TGTGCCAGCAGTGAAAAGGGCACGGTCCAAGAGACCCAGTACTTC

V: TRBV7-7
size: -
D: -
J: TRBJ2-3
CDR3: CASSLGSGPATDTQYF
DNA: TGTGCTAGCAGCTTAGGGAGCGGCCCGGCAACAGATACGCAGTATTTT

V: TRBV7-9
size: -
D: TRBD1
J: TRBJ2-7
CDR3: CASSLEGGVGTGDEQYF
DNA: TGTGCCAGCAGCTTAGAGGGAGGAGTGGGGACAGGCGACGAGCAGTACTTC

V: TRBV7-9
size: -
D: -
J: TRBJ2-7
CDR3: CASGFQHYEQYF
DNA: TGTGCCAGCGGATTCCAGCACTACGAGCAGTACTTC

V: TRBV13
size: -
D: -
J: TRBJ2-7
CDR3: CASSKEPQGGYEQYF
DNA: TGTGCCAGCAGCAAGGAGCCTCAAGGAGGGTACGAGCAGTACTTC

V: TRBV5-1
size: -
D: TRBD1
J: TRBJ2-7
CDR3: CASSSGQGAFYEQYF
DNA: TGCGCCAGCAGCTCGGGCCAGGGGGCTTTTTACGAGCAGTACTTC

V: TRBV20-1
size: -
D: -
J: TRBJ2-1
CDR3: CSALYYNEQFF
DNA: TGCAGTGCCCTTTATTACAATGAGCAGTTCTTC

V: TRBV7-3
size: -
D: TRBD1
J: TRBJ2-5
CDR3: CASSRDREETQYF
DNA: TGTGCCAGCAGTAGGGACAGGGAAGAGACCCAGTACTTC

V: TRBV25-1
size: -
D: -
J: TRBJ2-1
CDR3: CASSVGGPEKQFF
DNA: TGTGCCAGCAGTGTGGGGGGGCCCGAAAAGCAGTTCTTC

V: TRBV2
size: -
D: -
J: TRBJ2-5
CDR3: CASNANQETQYF
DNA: TGTGCCAGCAATGCTAACCAAGAGACCCAGTACTTC

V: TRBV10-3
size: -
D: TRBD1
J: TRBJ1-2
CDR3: CAISKTGEAYTF
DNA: TGTGCCATCAGTAAAACAGGGGAGGCCTACACCTTC

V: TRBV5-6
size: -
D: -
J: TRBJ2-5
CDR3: CASSTPTGEGGETQYF
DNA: TGTGCCAGCAGCACGCCGACAGGGGAGGGAGGAGAGACCCAGTACTTC

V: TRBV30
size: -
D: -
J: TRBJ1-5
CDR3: CAWSVSPGGQPQHF
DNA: TGTGCCTGGAGTGTTTCGCCCGGGGGTCAGCCCCAGCATTTT

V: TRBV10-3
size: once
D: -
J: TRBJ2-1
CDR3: CAISDSYNEQFF
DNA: TGTGCCATCAGTGACTCCTACAATGAGCAGTTCTTC

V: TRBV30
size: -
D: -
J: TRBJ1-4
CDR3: CAWSVQSQASEKLFF
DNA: TGTGCCTGGAGTGTACAATCACAGGCGAGTGAAAAACTGTTTTTT

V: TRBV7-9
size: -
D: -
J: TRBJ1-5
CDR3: CASSSGIQPQHF
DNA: TGTGCCAGCAGCTCAGGGATTCAGCCCCAGCATTTT

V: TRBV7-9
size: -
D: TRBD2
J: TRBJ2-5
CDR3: CASSLGGTSGQETQYF
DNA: TGTGCCAGCAGCTTGGGAGGGACTAGCGGGCAAGAGACCCAGTACTTC

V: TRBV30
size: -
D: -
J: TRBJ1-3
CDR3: CAWSVETGNTIYF
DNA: TGTGCCTGGAGTGTAGAGACGGGAAACACCATATATTTT

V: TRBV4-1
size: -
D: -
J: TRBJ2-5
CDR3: CASSRSTRETQYF
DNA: TGCGCCAGCAGCCGTAGCACTCGTGAGACCCAGTACTTC

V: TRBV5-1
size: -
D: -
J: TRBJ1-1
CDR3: CASSLDRINTEAFF
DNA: TGCGCCAGCAGCTTGGACCGGATAAACACTGAAGCTTTCTTT

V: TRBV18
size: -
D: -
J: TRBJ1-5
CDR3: CASSPQQGSNQPQHF
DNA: TGTGCCAGCTCACCACAGCAGGGTAGCAATCAGCCCCAGCATTTT

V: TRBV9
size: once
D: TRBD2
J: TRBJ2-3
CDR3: CASSVALAGAGTDTQYF
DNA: TGTGCCAGCAGCGTAGCGCTAGCGGGAGCCGGCACAGATACGCAGTATTTT

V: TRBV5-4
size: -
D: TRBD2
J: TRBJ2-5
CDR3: CASSIPGLAGAQETQYF
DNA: TGTGCCAGCAGCATCCCGGGACTAGCGGGGGCCCAGGAGACCCAGTACTTC

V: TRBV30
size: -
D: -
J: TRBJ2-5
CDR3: CAWKGGRETQYF
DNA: TGTGCCTGGAAGGGAGGCAGGGAGACCCAGTACTTC

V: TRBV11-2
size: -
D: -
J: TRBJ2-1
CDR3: CASSSPFPQENEQFF
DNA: TGTGCCAGCAGCTCCCCATTTCCGCAGGAGAATGAGCAGTTCTTC

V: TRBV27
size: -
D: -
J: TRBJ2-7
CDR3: CASSFQAAGAYEQYF
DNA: TGTGCCAGCAGTTTCCAGGCCGCAGGGGCCTACGAGCAGTACTTC